This T cell receptor (beta chain) emerged from a study of blood T cell repertoires in COVID-19 (dated by TCRdb to about 2020). About the full investigation: Collaborator samples came from the United States, Italy and Spain and covered acute and convalescent phases of COVID-19. The material from the prospective study consisted of cDNA or gDNA derived from T cells, B-cell-depleted T cells, or PBMCs. Subjects who had been exposed to COVID-19, were actively infected with it, or had recovered from it provided the deeply sampled blood TCRbeta repertoires that made up the dataset. The repertoires were made available in a free public database intended to serve as a resource for research on the immune response to SARS-CoV-2. Samples came from the ongoing ImmuneRACE study (first 160 participants) plus 1,254 subjects from 6 global collaborators. Sample metadata almost always included a de-identified subject ID, COVID-19 status, age in years and sex. Where available, HLA class I and class II types were taken from metadata supplied by the sample provider and were not determined by assay-based typing.

Points the paper makes about the study in general: The amount of clinical and demographic metadata varied by source and participant and was provided uncurated.

The immunoSEQ Assay, a bias-controlled multiplex PCR, was used to amplify TCRbeta CDR3 regions from genomic DNA. In the original analysis: The number of nucleated cells in each sample was estimated by amplification of reference gene primers within the assay. To quantify the absolute abundance of each unique TCRbeta CDR3 rearrangement, sequence reads were collapsed and filtered. For each sample, productive Simpson clonality was calculated as the square root of Simpson's diversity index across productive rearrangements. Entries here come from immuneACCESS through TCRdb and include only in-frame sequences with V and J called. Some clones fail to appear in such tables; in the studies checked, an unresolved V gene covers under half of the shortfall, and the cause of the remainder is unknown. V, J and clone size are taken as reported in that table, and D and trimming were inferred from the DNA itself. Present in this sample are hundreds of thousands of clones, around 90% of which were seen just once. 1.5% to 2% of the sample is held by the ten biggest clonotypes.

Participants in the prospective study were enrolled through a virtual design, were aged roughly 18 to 100 years, and lived in about 25 United States geographic areas. In the prospective study, participants were assigned to cohorts based on the clinical history participants reported in a screening survey and a study questionnaire. Recovered participants in ImmuneRACE Cohort 3 were defined as having two consecutive negative NP/OP PCR tests, clearance from a healthcare professional, or resolution of symptoms. In the prospective study, whole blood, serum and a nasopharyngeal or oropharyngeal swab were collected from each participant by mobile phlebotomists. Additional blood draws and questionnaires over an approximately 2-month period could optionally be provided by prospective study participants. Blood samples from the prospective study were shipped frozen or at room temperature prior to DNA extraction.

CDR1 SGHTA and CDR2 FQGNSA were looked up in the germline V gene. From the cysteine up to the phenylalanine, the CDR3 has a length of 13 residues. The only DNA kept is the CDR3, 39 bases in frame from the first base. Trimming takes 5 bases off V and 6 bases off J; junction bases not matched to a gene: 6. As regards this clone: The antigen this receptor binds is unknown. No base quality information exists; no much larger clone differs at one position.

Sequences were obtained from PBMCs or T cells enriched from blood (not recorded which). The rearranged chain carries TRBV7-2 and TRBJ2-7, with 8 bases aligning to TRBD1. The TCR sequence derives from a woman aged 45-65 years who had recovered from COVID-19. The DNA sequence reads TGTGCCAGCAGCCCGAGACAGGGGAGCGAGCAGTACTTC. Translation gives CASSPRQGSEQYF.